The sequence of this TCR beta chain was determined in a study of beta chain features in type 1 diabetes. In the case of this clone: Its antigen is unidentified.

This CDR3 region has 14 residues. Germline CDR1 is SGHTA and CDR2 is FQGNSA. V was clipped by 4 bases and J by 5 bases, with 12 bases between them. Every bit of the isolated RNA underwent reverse transcription, so sequencing read expressed TCRB transcripts. Sequencing used immunoSEQ multiplex PCR; TCRdb keeps in-frame clones, though not all of them. Found here are some 280,000 clones, roughly an eighth of them singletons; the top ten hold 0.015% to 0.02%. Findings and caveats of the study: Shorter TCRB CDR3s, moderately but significantly so, marked every one of the four CD4+ subsets in Type 1 diabetes patients. Healthy donors had naive, central memory and Treg TCRB repertoires that appeared less similar than those seen among patients.

Sequenced: naive CD4+ T cells from blood. This sequence originates from a man aged 25 to 40 with type 1 diabetes. V gene TRBV7-2 combines with J gene TRBJ1-5; TRBD1 is a possible D gene (5 bases). The CDR3: CASSSGRGDQPQHF. CDR3 coding DNA: TGTGCCAGCAGCTCTGGGAGGGGAGATCAGCCCCAGCATTTT.